This is a list of T cell receptor beta chains from one sample in a study of cytomegalovirus exposure and HLA in healthy donors. TCRdb's copy holds only in-frame clones and misses some; the assay was immunoSEQ multiplex PCR. The sample has some 30,000 clones, 35% to 55% seen once; the top ten hold just under 2%. The sample taken for sequencing was PBMCs. These receptors came from a woman aged 45-65 years in good health and CMV-seronegative. CDR3s include the opening cysteine and the closing phenylalanine or tryptophan. Each record gives: clone size, J gene, D gene, V gene, CDR3 DNA, CDR3 protein. A D gene is named only where the DNA matches it firmly. Some rows have no size entry. The others give once, few or many, or a class for an expanded clone.

NA	TRBJ1-5	NA	TRBV18	TGTGCCAGCTCATCCACAGGGAAAGAGCCCCAGCATTTT	CASSSTGKEPQHF
few	TRBJ2-5	NA	TRBV5-4	TGTGCCAGCAGCCACATCCAAGAGACCCAGTACTTC	CASSHIQETQYF
few	TRBJ2-5	NA	TRBV5-5	TGTGCCAGCAGCTTGAGGGCAGGGGAGACCCAGTACTTC	CASSLRAGETQYF
few	TRBJ1-1	NA	TRBV10-3	TGTGCCATCAGTGAGGGGGGGGTTAACACTGAAGCTTTCTTT	CAISEGGVNTEAFF
NA	TRBJ2-3	NA	TRBV7-2	TGTGCCAGCAGACGGGAAACAGATACGCAGTATTTT	CASRRETDTQYF
NA	TRBJ2-5	TRBD2	TRBV19	TGTGCCAGTAGTCCAACTAGCGGCCCCCAAGAGACCCAGTACTTC	CASSPTSGPQETQYF
NA	TRBJ2-5	NA	TRBV4-1	TGCGCCAGCAGCCATCAGGAGACCCAGTACTTC	CASSHQETQYF
NA	TRBJ2-7	NA	TRBV4-1	TGCGCCAGCAGCCAGGCGGGGTCCGCCTACGAGCAGTACTTC	CASSQAGSAYEQYF
NA	TRBJ2-7	TRBD1	TRBV5-4	TGTGCCAGCAGCTGGTCCGGGACAGTTTTCTACGAGCAGTACTTC	CASSWSGTVFYEQYF
NA	TRBJ2-3	NA	TRBV5-1	TGCGCCAGCAGCTTGGCCGGAGCCCAAGATACGCAGTATTTT	CASSLAGAQDTQYF
few	TRBJ1-5	NA	TRBV2	TGTGCCAGCAGTGAGGGGGCCTCGAGCAATCAGCCCCAGCATTTT	CASSEGASSNQPQHF
few	TRBJ2-1	TRBD2	TRBV7-9	TGTGCCAGCAGCCACCTTAGCGGGAGACTAAATGAGCAGTTCTTC	CASSHLSGRLNEQFF
few	TRBJ1-4	NA	TRBV5-1	TGCGCCAGCAGCTTCCTGGGCCAACCTAATGAAAAACTGTTTTTT	CASSFLGQPNEKLFF
NA	TRBJ1-1	TRBD1	TRBV28	TGTGCCAGCAGTTTATTGCCGGGACAGGGGAACACTGAAGCTTTCTTT	CASSLLPGQGNTEAFF
NA	TRBJ2-1	TRBD1	TRBV2	TGTGCCAGCAGTGAGGAGACAGGGGGAAATGAGCAGTTCTTC	CASSEETGGNEQFF
NA	TRBJ2-2	TRBD2	TRBV29-1	TGCAGCGTTGGGGAGGGTGAGACCGGGGAGCTGTTTTTT	CSVGEGETGELFF
NA	TRBJ1-1	NA	TRBV6-6	TGTGCCAGCAGGCCCCTGGGGAGGGGAACTGAAGCTTTCTTT	CASRPLGRGTEAFF
few	TRBJ2-7	TRBD1	TRBV6-1	TGTGCCAGCAGTTCCGGGACAGGGGCCGGCTACGAGCAGTACTTC	CASSSGTGAGYEQYF
NA	TRBJ2-5	NA	TRBV7-9	TGTTCCAGCAGCTTAGTGCCGGGTACATTACAAGAGACCCAGTACTTC	CSSSLVPGTLQETQYF
NA	TRBJ2-2	TRBD2	TRBV12-5	TGTGCTAGTGGTTTGGTCCCCCCGTTAGCGGGAGGGCTCACCGGGGAGCTGTTTTTT	CASGLVPPLAGGLTGELFF
NA	TRBJ1-4	NA	TRBV7-6	TGTGCCAGCAGCTACGCCAACTCCGGGGGGAGAGAAAAACTGTTTTTT	CASSYANSGGREKLFF
NA	TRBJ1-2	NA	TRBV5-1	TGCGCCAGCAGCTTGAACAGGGAAGTCGGTGGCTACACCTTC	CASSLNREVGGYTF
few	TRBJ2-1	NA	TRBV5-1	TGCGCCAGCAGCTTAGGGGATAATAATGTGTACAATGAGCAGTTCTTC	CASSLGDNNVYNEQFF
NA	TRBJ2-1	TRBD2	TRBV19	TGTGCCAGTAGTCCGGGGGGGAACAATGAGCAGTTCTTC	CASSPGGNNEQFF
NA	TRBJ1-4	NA	TRBV6-5	TGTGCCAGCAGGTCCGGGGGGACTAATGAAAAACTGTTTTTT	CASRSGGTNEKLFF
NA	TRBJ2-1	TRBD2	TRBV18	TGTGCCAGCTCACGGTCGGGAGGAGACTACAATGAGCAGTTCTTC	CASSRSGGDYNEQFF
NA	TRBJ1-1	NA	TRBV7-8	TGTGCCAGCAGCTTAGTGAACGGGAACACTGAAGCTTTCTTT	CASSLVNGNTEAFF
few	TRBJ1-1	NA	TRBV19	TGTGCCAGTAGTATAAGGGGAAGCACTGAAGCTTTCTTT	CASSIRGSTEAFF
NA	TRBJ2-3	TRBD2	TRBV6-5	TGTGCCAGCAGTCGGGGACTAGATGGCACAGATACGCAGTATTTT	CASSRGLDGTDTQYF
NA	TRBJ1-2	NA	TRBV7-2	TGTGCCAGCAGCTTCGCCCCCGACAGTTACGGCTACACCTTC	CASSFAPDSYGYTF
NA	TRBJ1-5	TRBD1	TRBV5-1	TGCGCCAGCAGCTTTCAGGGGGAAAGCAATCAGCCCCAGCATTTT	CASSFQGESNQPQHF
NA	TRBJ2-3	TRBD2	TRBV7-2	TGTGCCAGCAGCCCTGTAGCGGGTGGCACAGATACGCAGTATTTT	CASSPVAGGTDTQYF
NA	TRBJ1-5	TRBD1	TRBV19	TGTGCCAGTAGTCCATTCGGACAGGCTGATCAGCCCCAGCATTTT	CASSPFGQADQPQHF
NA	TRBJ2-5	NA	TRBV5-6	TGTGCCAGCAGCTTGGGTGTCCAGGAGACCCAGTACTTC	CASSLGVQETQYF
NA	TRBJ1-5	NA	TRBV6-1	TGTGCCAGCAGTGCCCCGGTTGGCAATCAGCCCCAGCATTTT	CASSAPVGNQPQHF
NA	TRBJ2-7	NA	TRBV13	TGTGCCAGCAGCTTAGAGGACAACTCCTACGAGCAGTACTTC	CASSLEDNSYEQYF
few	TRBJ1-2	NA	TRBV6-5	TGTGCCAGCAGTTACGGGGGGGCCGATTACTATGGCTACACCTTC	CASSYGGADYYGYTF
NA	TRBJ2-7	NA	TRBV5-1	TGCGCCAGCAGCTTCGGCAGGGTAAACCACGAGCAGTACTTC	CASSFGRVNHEQYF
NA	TRBJ2-4	NA	TRBV6-1	TGTGCCAGCAGTGCCTCCAGCGGAGCTAGCGCACTGTTAGCCAAAAACATTCAGTACTTC	CASSASSGASALLAKNIQYF
NA	TRBJ1-4	TRBD1	TRBV30	TGTGCCTGGGGTACCGGGACAGCAGATGAAAAACTGTTTTTT	CAWGTGTADEKLFF
NA	TRBJ2-3	TRBD2	TRBV2	TGTGCCAGCAGTAAGGGGCTAGCGGGGGGCACAGATACGCAGTATTTT	CASSKGLAGGTDTQYF
NA	TRBJ2-3	TRBD1	TRBV9	TGTGCCAGCAGCGTAGCCCCAGGGGGCAGCACAGATACGCAGTATTTT	CASSVAPGGSTDTQYF
NA	TRBJ2-1	TRBD2	TRBV30	TGTGCCTGGGATGCTAGCGGGAGCGCTTCCAATGAGCAGTTCTTC	CAWDASGSASNEQFF
medium-sized	TRBJ2-1	TRBD2	TRBV4-1	TGCGCCAGCAGCCCACTAGCGGGAGGGGACAATGAGCAGTTCTTC	CASSPLAGGDNEQFF
few	TRBJ2-2	NA	TRBV14	TGTGCCAGCAGCCAAGACGCAGGGTTCATCGGGGAGCTGTTTTTT	CASSQDAGFIGELFF
NA	TRBJ2-7	TRBD1	TRBV5-5	TGTGCCAGCAGCTCCCCAGGACAGGGGCGCTCCTACGAGCAGTACTTC	CASSSPGQGRSYEQYF
few	TRBJ2-1	TRBD2	TRBV9	TGTGCCAGCAGCGTAGCAATTAGCGGGGGGCAGTTCTTC	CASSVAISGGQFF
once	TRBJ2-7	NA	TRBV4-2	TGTGCCAGCAGCCACTTGGGGGGATCCCCCTACGAGCAGTACTTC	CASSHLGGSPYEQYF
NA	TRBJ1-1	TRBD1	TRBV11-2	TGTGCCAGCAGCTTATGGAGGGGGCCTATGAACACTGAAGCTTTCTTT	CASSLWRGPMNTEAFF
few	TRBJ2-5	TRBD2	TRBV6-6	TGTGCCAGCACTAGCGGGAGGGCCGGGGAGACCCAGTACTTC	CASTSGRAGETQYF
NA	TRBJ1-2	NA	TRBV19	TGTGCCAGTATGCCAGTCTCCGCCAGGTCGGCGAATGGCTACACCTTC	CASMPVSARSANGYTF
NA	TRBJ2-7	TRBD1	TRBV25-1	TGTGCCAGCATCAGCCTGGGGGGGACAGGGGGCGTCGAGCAGTACTTC	CASISLGGTGGVEQYF
NA	TRBJ2-3	NA	TRBV19	TGTGCCGTGGGGAGGTCCTCCACAGATACGCAGTATTTT	CAVGRSSTDTQYF